This T cell receptor (beta chain) originates from a study of CD8+ T cells in alopecia areata. Turning to the study itself: Treated patients were given oral tofacitinib, which was dosed at 5 to 10 mg twice daily. People stayed on tofacitinib for 6 to 18 months, then stopped the drug for 6 months.

A remark on this clone: The antigen remains undetermined. This sample includes further DNA sequences coding for the same CDR3.

Points from the study as a whole: Researchers report lesional scalp, most notably alopecia totalis/universalis, outstripped normal scalp in clonality.

Following extraction, RNA underwent reverse transcription to cDNA, which served as the sequencing template. The assay was immunoSEQ multiplex PCR, and TCRdb's table has in-frame clones only and misses some. The sample includes under 70,000 clones, around 96% of them seen just once. V was trimmed by 1 base and J by 1 base, leaving 2 bases between them. This CDR3 comprises 14 residues. Germline V gene lookup returns CDR1 SEHNR and CDR2 FQNEAQ (reference sequence). This specimen was CD8+ T cells sorted from blood, taken at week 0. The clonotype originates from a human donor with alopecia areata. This rearrangement joins TRBV7-9 to TRBJ2-6, with unresolved D. Here the CDR3 reads CASSLVSGANVLTF. Written as DNA, the CDR3 is TGTGCCAGCAGCTTAGTTTCTGGGGCCAACGTCCTGACTTTC. Based on the CDR3 plus reference TRBV7-9 and TRBJ2-6, the full variable domain is DTGVSQNPRHKITKRGQNVTFRCDPISEHNRLYWYRQTLGQGPEFLTYFQNEAQLEKSRLLSDRFSAERPKGSFSTLEIQRTEQGDSAMYLCASSLVSGANVLTFGAGSRLTVL.